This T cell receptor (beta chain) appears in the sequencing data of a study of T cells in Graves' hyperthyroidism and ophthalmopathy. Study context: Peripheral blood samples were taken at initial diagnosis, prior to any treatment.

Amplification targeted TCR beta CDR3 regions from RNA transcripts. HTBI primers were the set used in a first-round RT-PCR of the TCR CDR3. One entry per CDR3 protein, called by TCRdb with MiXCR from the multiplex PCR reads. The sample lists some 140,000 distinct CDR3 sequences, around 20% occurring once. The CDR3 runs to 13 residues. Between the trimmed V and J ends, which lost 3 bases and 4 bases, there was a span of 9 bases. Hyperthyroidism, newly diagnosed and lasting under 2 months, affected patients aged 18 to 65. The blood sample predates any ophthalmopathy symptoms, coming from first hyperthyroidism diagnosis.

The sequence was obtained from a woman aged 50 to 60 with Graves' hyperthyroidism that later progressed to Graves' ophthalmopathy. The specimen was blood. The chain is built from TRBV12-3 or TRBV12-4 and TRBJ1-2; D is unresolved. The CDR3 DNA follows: TGTGCCAGCAGTTTTGGAGTTCGCTATGGCTACACCTTC. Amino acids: CASSFGVRYGYTF.